This T cell receptor beta chain is from a study of cytomegalovirus exposure and HLA in healthy donors. V lost 4 bases, J lost 6 bases, and 19 bases lay in between. Germline CDR1 reads SEHNR; CDR2 reads FQNEAQ (reference sequence). This CDR3 region has 15 residues. PCR employed 60 Vbeta and 13 Jbeta primers. Only in-frame clones appear in the TCRdb table, and some are missing; sequencing was by immunoSEQ multiplex PCR. The table has about 300,000 clones, 70% to 90% seen once; the top ten hold roughly 4%. The chain combines TRBV7-9 with TRBJ2-7, with D possibly TRBD2 on 7 matching bases. The specimen sequenced was PBMCs. The TCR was taken from a man in his forties in good health and CMV-seropositive. This chain's CDR3 is CASSSGGGGPSEQYF. For the CDR3, the DNA is TGTGCCAGCAGCTCGGGTGGGGGGGGGCCATCCGAGCAGTACTTC.